This paragraph reports one T cell receptor beta chain. Germline CDR1 and CDR2: SGHVS and FNYEAQ. CDR3 length: 17 amino acids. The V and J ends lost 2 bases and 0 bases, in that order; junction bases with no gene match: 5. These data are taken from a study of T cell changes during pregnancy in multiple sclerosis. Produced via immunoSEQ multiplex PCR; TCRdb's table is partial and in-frame only. This repertoire shows around 96,000 clones, approximately 95% found once; its top ten account for approximately 1.7%. The sequence derives from a female donor in good health, enrolled as a control in a pregnancy study. The chain is built from TRBV7-6 and TRBJ2-1; TRBD2 matches 9 bases. The material was peripheral blood, obtained after pregnancy. Written as DNA, the CDR3 is TGTGCCAGCAGCTTACGCCTAGCGGGATCCTCCTACAATGAGCAGTTCTTC. As protein: CASSLRLAGSSYNEQFF.